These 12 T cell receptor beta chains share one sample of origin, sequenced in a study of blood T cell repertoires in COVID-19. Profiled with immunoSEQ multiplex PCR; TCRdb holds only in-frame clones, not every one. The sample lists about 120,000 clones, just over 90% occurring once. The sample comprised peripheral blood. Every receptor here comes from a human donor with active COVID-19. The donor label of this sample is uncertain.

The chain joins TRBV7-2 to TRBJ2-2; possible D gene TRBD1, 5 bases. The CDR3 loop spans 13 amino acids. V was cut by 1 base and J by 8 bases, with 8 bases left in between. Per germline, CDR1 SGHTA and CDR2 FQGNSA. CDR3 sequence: CASSLVQGGELFF. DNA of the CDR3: TGTGCCAGCAGCTTAGTTCAGGGTGGGGAGCTGTTTTTT.

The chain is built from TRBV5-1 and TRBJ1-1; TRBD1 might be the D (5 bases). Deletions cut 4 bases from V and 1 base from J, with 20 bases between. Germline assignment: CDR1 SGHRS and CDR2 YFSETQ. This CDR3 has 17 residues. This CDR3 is CASSGDRGGRWNTEAFF. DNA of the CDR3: TGCGCCAGCAGCGGGGACCGGGGGGGTCGATGGAACACTGAAGCTTTCTTT.

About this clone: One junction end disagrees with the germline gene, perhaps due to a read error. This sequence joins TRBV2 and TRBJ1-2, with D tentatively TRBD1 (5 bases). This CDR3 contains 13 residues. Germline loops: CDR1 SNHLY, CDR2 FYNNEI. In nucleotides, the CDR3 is TGTGCCAGCAGCGAAGACAGAATTTATGGCTACACCTTC. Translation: CASSEDRIYGYTF.

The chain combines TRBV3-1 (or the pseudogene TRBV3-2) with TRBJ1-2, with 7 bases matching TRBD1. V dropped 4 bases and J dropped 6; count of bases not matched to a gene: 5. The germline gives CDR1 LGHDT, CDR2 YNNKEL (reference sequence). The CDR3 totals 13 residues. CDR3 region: CASSLGDRNGYTF. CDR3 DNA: TGTGCCAGCAGCCTTGGGGACAGAAATGGCTACACCTTC.

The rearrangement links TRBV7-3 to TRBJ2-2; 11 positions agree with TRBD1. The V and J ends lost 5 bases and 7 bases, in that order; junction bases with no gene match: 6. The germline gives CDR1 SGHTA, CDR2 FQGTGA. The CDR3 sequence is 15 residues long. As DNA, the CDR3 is TGTGCCAGCAGCCTACGGACAGGGGGCAACGGGGAGCTGTTTTTT. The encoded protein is CASSLRTGGNGELFF. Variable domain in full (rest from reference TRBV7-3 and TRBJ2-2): GAGVSQTPSNKVTEKGKYVELRCDPISGHTALYWYRQSLGQGPEFLIYFQGTGAADDSGLPNDRFFAVRPEGSVSTLKIQRTERGDSAVYLCASSLRTGGNGELFFGEGSRLTVL.

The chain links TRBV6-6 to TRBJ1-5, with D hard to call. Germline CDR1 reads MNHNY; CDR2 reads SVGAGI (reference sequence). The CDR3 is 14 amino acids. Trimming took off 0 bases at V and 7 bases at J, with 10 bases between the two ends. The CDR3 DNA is TGTGCCAGCAGTTACTCCCACACAGACCAGCCCCAGCATTTT. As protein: CASSYSHTDQPQHF.

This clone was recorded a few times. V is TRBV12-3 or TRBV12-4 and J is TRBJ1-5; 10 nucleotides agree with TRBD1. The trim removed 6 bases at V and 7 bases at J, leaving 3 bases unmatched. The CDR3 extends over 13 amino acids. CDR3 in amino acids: CASRADRGQPQHF. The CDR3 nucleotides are TGTGCCAGCAGAGCGGACAGGGGGCAGCCCCAGCATTTT.

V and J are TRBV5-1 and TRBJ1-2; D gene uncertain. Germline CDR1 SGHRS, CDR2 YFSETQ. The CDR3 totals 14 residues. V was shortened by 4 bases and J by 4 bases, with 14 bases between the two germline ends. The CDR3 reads CASSPTEISYGYTF. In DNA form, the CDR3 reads TGCGCCAGCAGCCCAACCGAGATCTCCTATGGCTACACCTTC.

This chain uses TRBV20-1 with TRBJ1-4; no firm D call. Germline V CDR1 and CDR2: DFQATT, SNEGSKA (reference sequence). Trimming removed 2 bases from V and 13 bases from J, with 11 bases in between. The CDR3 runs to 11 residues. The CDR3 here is CSARRPSGLFF. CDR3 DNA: TGCAGTGCTAGAAGACCCTCGGGACTGTTTTTT.

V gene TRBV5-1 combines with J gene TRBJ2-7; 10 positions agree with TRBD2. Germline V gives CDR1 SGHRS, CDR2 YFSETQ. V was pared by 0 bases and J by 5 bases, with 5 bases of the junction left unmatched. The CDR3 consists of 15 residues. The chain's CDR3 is CASSLELAGFDEQYF. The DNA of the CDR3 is TGCGCCAGCAGCTTGGAACTAGCGGGGTTCGACGAGCAGTACTTC.

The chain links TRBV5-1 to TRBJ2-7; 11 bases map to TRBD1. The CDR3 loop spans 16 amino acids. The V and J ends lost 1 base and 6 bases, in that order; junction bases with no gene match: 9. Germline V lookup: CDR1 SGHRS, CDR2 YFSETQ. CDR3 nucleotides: TGCGCCAGCAGCTTGAACCCGGGACAGGGGGACCGCGAGCAGTACTTC. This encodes CASSLNPGQGDREQYF.

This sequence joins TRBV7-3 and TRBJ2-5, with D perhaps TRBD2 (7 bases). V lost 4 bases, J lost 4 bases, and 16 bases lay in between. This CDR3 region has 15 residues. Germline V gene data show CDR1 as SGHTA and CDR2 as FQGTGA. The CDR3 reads CASSWLGGARETQYF. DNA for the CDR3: TGTGCCAGCAGCTGGCTAGGGGGGGCCAGAGAGACCCAGTACTTC.